This T cell receptor (beta chain) came from a study of blood T cell repertoires in COVID-19. Per the study methods: Reference gene primers were amplified, and this amplification served to estimate nucleated cell counts. Sequenced by immunoSEQ multiplex PCR; TCRdb stores in-frame clones only, minus some. V, J and clone size are those of that table, while D and trimming were read from the DNA. The table records approximately 220,000 clones, 83% of them present only once. Per germline, CDR1 MDHEN and CDR2 SYDVKM. The CDR3 is made up of 14 amino acids. V was pared by 5 bases and J by 6 bases, with 17 bases between.

V usage is TRBV28 and J usage is TRBJ2-7, with D possibly matching TRBD1 (5 bases). This TCR came from a woman aged 45-60 years who had been exposed to COVID-19. The sequenced sample consisted of PBMCs or T cells enriched from blood (not recorded which). The CDR3 sequence: CASSKTGGAREQYF. As DNA, the CDR3 is TGTGCCAGCAGTAAAACAGGTGGGGCGCGCGAGCAGTACTTC.